This T cell receptor (beta chain) was obtained from a study of human T cells and chemical hapten exposure. Overall study findings and caveats: Large CDR3 similarity clusters arose significantly more often from expanded TCRs than from controls. DPC sensitization did not alter TCRs above 1 in 1000 frequency. Alopecia affected the donors, so their immune response may differ from healthy people's.

The V gene end was trimmed by 6 bases and the J gene end by 4 bases; junction bases not matched to a gene: 6. CDR3 size: 14 residues. Details on this clonotype: What it binds is unknown.

Time point in this sample: patch test 1, 2 weeks after DPC sensitization. The treatment: therapeutic diphenylcyclopropenone sensitization with weekly scalp DPC. Total RNA extraction was carried out from unfractionated whole blood. Each CDR3 protein is one row after TCRdb ran MiXCR on the RACE reads. The sample holds more than 90,000 distinct CDR3 sequences, about 10% seen once. The chain has TRBV12-3 or TRBV12-4 and TRBJ2-3; TRBD2 aligns across 8 bases. The sequence was collected from a middle-aged man with alopecia areata. Some clones in this sample may be carry-over from other donors' samples. The input for sequencing was whole blood, taken in connection with sensitization to the hapten diphenylcyclopropenone (DPC). The CDR3 protein is CASSRLALADTQYF. DNA of the CDR3: TGTGCCAGCAGCCGACTAGCGCTGGCAGATACGCAGTATTTT.